The TCR beta chain under discussion was sequenced for a study of T cells in tuberculosis. The overall study: This South African cohort compared adolescents with or without latent tuberculosis against adults with active tuberculosis.

About this clone: Its antigen is unidentified.

General study points: Active tuberculosis cases were adults; controls were adolescents.

Libraries were prepared by immunoSEQ multiplex PCR; TCRdb keeps only in-frame clonotypes and omits some of them. This table has 20,000 to 25,000 clones, less than 98% appearing once. V lost 3 bases, J lost 7 bases, and 19 bases lay in between. Germline V CDR1 and CDR2: SQVTM, ANQGSEA. The CDR3 runs 15 residues. The chain recombines TRBV29-1 with TRBJ2-1, with D maybe TRBD2 (5 bases). The clonotype was recovered from a donor between 10 and 35 years old with latent tuberculosis or without tuberculosis infection. Sequences were obtained from PBMCs. CDR3 sequence: CSVDLYPGGRNEQFF. The CDR3 region has the DNA TGCAGCGTTGACCTGTACCCAGGAGGTCGAAATGAGCAGTTCTTC.